These 28 T cell receptor beta chains originate from one sample sequenced in a study of cytomegalovirus exposure and HLA in healthy donors. Researchers ran the PCR with 60 Vbeta and 13 Jbeta primers. Clones were read by immunoSEQ multiplex PCR, and TCRdb kept only the in-frame ones, dropping some. The table includes over 70,000 clones, roughly 76% detected once. Sequencing input: PBMCs. These receptors all come from a male donor in good health and CMV-seronegative.

This clone has a handful of counts. This rearrangement joins TRBV6-1 to TRBJ1-6, with D possibly being TRBD1 (6 bases). Germline V gives CDR1 MNHNS, CDR2 SASEGT. CDR3 length equals 16 residues. V was shortened by 1 base and J by 0 bases, with 7 bases between the two germline ends. The CDR3: CASSEDRDSYNSPLHF. In DNA form, the CDR3 reads TGTGCCAGCAGTGAAGACAGGGACTCCTATAATTCACCCCTCCACTTT.

This clone was picked up one time. The genes are TRBV5-1 and TRBJ2-1; TRBD2 aligns across 13 bases. V lost 7 bases to trimming and J lost 5 bases; unmatched junction nucleotides: 18. Per the germline V gene, CDR1 is SGHRS and CDR2 is YFSETQ. The CDR3 spans 19 residues. CDR3 region: CASGPAFGLAGVYDNEQFF. In DNA form, the CDR3 reads TGCGCCAGCGGCCCCGCTTTTGGACTAGCGGGAGTCTACGACAATGAGCAGTTCTTC.

This clone was recorded once. The gene calls are TRBV7-3 and TRBJ2-5; perhaps TRBD1 as D (6 bases). V dropped 4 bases and J dropped 3 bases, with 9 bases sitting between them. In germline, CDR1 is SGHTA, CDR2 FQGTGA. This CDR3 is 13 amino acids long. CDR3 residues: CASSSYREETQYF. The CDR3 nucleotides are TGTGCCAGCAGCTCATACAGGGAAGAGACCCAGTACTTC. The full variable domain, rest sourced from reference TRBV7-3 and TRBJ2-5, is GAGVSQTPSNKVTEKGKYVELRCDPISGHTALYWYRQSLGQGPEFLIYFQGTGAADDSGLPNDRFFAVRPEGSVSTLKIQRTERGDSAVYLCASSSYREETQYFGPGTRLLVL.

This clone showed up just a few times. The chain employs TRBV5-1 and TRBJ2-1, with 7 nucleotides matching TRBD2. The CDR3 spans 16 residues. V shed 4 bases and J 1 base; nucleotides not matched to a gene: 8. CDR1 SGHRS and CDR2 YFSETQ come from the germline V gene. The CDR3 DNA is TGCGCCAGCAGCCCCGATCGAGCGGGGTCCTACAATGAGCAGTTCTTC. As protein: CASSPDRAGSYNEQFF.

The V call is TRBV27, the J call TRBJ2-7; 7 bases align to TRBD1. The CDR3 sequence is 15 residues long. V dropped 3 bases and J dropped 1; count of bases not matched to a gene: 6. Germline-derived CDR1 and CDR2 are MNHEY and SMNVEV (reference sequence). CDR3 sequence (DNA): TGTGCCAGCAGTTTTAGGGGGCTCACATCCTACGAGCAGTACTTC. It translates to CASSFRGLTSYEQYF.

V gene TRBV28 combines with J gene TRBJ2-3; D perhaps matches TRBD1 (6 bases). The CDR3 extends over 13 amino acids. Trimming removed 10 bases from V and 2 bases from J, with 13 bases in between. The germline gives CDR1 MDHEN, CDR2 SYDVKM. The CDR3 sequence: CATLGAFTDTQYF. CDR3 nucleotides: TGTGCCACCCTGGGGGCTTTCACAGATACGCAGTATTTT.

This clone has just one count. The chain employs TRBV6-5 and TRBJ2-5; 9 nucleotides line up with TRBD1. The DNA matches TRBJ2-7 better at its end, which makes the J call doubtful. Per germline, CDR1 MNHEY and CDR2 SVGAGI. The length of the CDR3 is 15 residues. The CDR3 loop reads CASRGADRGSYEQYF. Written as DNA, the CDR3 is TGTGCCAGCAGAGGCGCTGACAGGGGGTCGTACGAGCAGTACTTC.

V is TRBV14 and J is TRBJ2-3, with unresolved D. The CDR3 is made up of 18 amino acids. Trimming shortened V by 5 bases and J by 0 bases, and 21 bases separated the two germline ends. CDR1 is SGHDN and CDR2 is FVKESK in the germline V gene. The CDR3 sequence: CASSSRYSGSRSTDTQYF. CDR3 sequence (DNA): TGTGCCAGCAGCTCCCGTTACTCCGGGTCCCGTAGCACAGATACGCAGTATTTT.

The chain couples TRBV5-1 to TRBJ1-4, with D maybe TRBD1 (5 bases). In germline, CDR1 is SGHRS, CDR2 YFSETQ. V lost 0 bases to trimming and J lost 8 bases, with 11 bases between them. The CDR3 covers 14 residues. Here the CDR3 reads CASSLDRNREKLFF. The CDR3 nucleotides are TGCGCCAGCAGCTTGGATCGGAACAGGGAAAAACTGTTTTTT.

This rearrangement joins TRBV2 to TRBJ2-7; D gene ambiguous. This CDR3 is built from 13 residues. Germline lookup yields CDR1 SNHLY and CDR2 FYNNEI. V was pared by 0 bases and J by 1 base, with 4 bases between. CDR3 coding DNA: TGTGCCAGCAGTGAAGCCCAATCCTACGAGCAGTACTTC. Amino acid sequence: CASSEAQSYEQYF.

The gene calls are TRBV5-5 and TRBJ1-5; 8 bases are shared with TRBD1. V shed 2 bases and J 3 bases; nucleotides not matched to a gene: 7. The germline V gene has CDR1 SGHKS and CDR2 YYEKEE (reference sequence). The CDR3 totals 16 residues. In DNA, the CDR3 is TGTGCCAGCAGCTTAGGGACAGGAGGATTCAATCAGCCCCAGCATTTT. Its protein is CASSLGTGGFNQPQHF.

The chain employs TRBV5-1 and TRBJ2-3; 8 nucleotides match TRBD1. V shed 3 bases, J shed 1 base, and the junction held 7 bases outside the gene matches. The CDR3 contains 16 residues. Germline assignment: CDR1 SGHRS and CDR2 YFSETQ. This CDR3 is CASSSLPGQGTDTQYF. The CDR3 bases are TGCGCCAGCAGCTCTTTACCGGGACAGGGCACAGATACGCAGTATTTT.

The gene calls are TRBV19 and TRBJ1-5; D gene ambiguous. The V gene lost 7 bases and the J gene lost 2 bases, with 9 bases spanning the gap. CDR1 LNHDA and CDR2 SQIVND come from the germline V gene (reference sequence). The CDR3 has 13 amino acids. As DNA, the CDR3 is TGTGCCAGTAACGACCGGGGCAATCAGCCCCAGCATTTT. As protein: CASNDRGNQPQHF.

Only a few counts were recorded for this clone. The V gene is TRBV10-3, the J gene TRBJ1-2; 8 nucleotides line up with TRBD1. Per germline, CDR1 ENHRY and CDR2 SYGVKD. CDR3 size: 14 residues. With 7 bases clipped from V and 3 bases from J, the junction kept 7 bases outside the gene matches. CDR3 region: CAITELQGDYGYTF. CDR3 nucleotide sequence: TGTGCCATCACAGAATTACAGGGGGACTATGGCTACACCTTC.

This clone was observed once. The rearrangement links TRBV4-3 to TRBJ1-2, with TRBD1 identical over 12 bases. CDR1 is LGHNA and CDR2 is YSLEER in the germline V gene. The CDR3 spans 16 residues. The V gene end was trimmed by 1 base and the J gene end by 8 bases; junction bases not matched to a gene: 8. CDR3 sequence (DNA): TGCGCCAGCAGCCAAGCCCTGGGACAGGGGGCGCGGGGCTACACCTTC. As protein: CASSQALGQGARGYTF.

This clone showed up just once. The chain carries TRBV20-1 and TRBJ1-1; D unresolved. V was trimmed by 3 bases and J by 6 bases, leaving 8 bases between them. This CDR3 is 11 amino acids long. Per germline, CDR1 DFQATT and CDR2 SNEGSKA (reference sequence). The CDR3 sequence is CSASPVPEAFF. CDR3 sequence (DNA): TGCAGTGCTAGTCCAGTACCTGAAGCTTTCTTT.

The chain recombines TRBV7-2 with TRBJ2-3, with D perhaps TRBD1 (6 bases). Germline CDR1 SGHTA, CDR2 FQGNSA. The CDR3 loop spans 13 amino acids. V was cut by 5 bases and J by 6 bases, with 12 bases left in between. The CDR3 reads CASSRDKADTQYF. CDR3 bases: TGTGCCAGCAGCCGGGACAAAGCCGATACGCAGTATTTT.

The chain joins TRBV7-9 to TRBJ2-7; 8 positions agree with TRBD1. Germline V gene data show CDR1 as SEHNR and CDR2 as FQNEAQ (reference sequence). J lost 2 bases, V lost 5 bases, and 11 bases had no gene match. The CDR3 covers 16 residues. The CDR3 bases are TGTGCCAGCAGCACCGCGACAGGGGAAAGCCCCTACGAGCAGTACTTC. The encoded protein is CASSTATGESPYEQYF. The full variable domain, rest sourced from reference TRBV7-9 and TRBJ2-7, is DTGVSQNPRHKITKRGQNVTFRCDPISEHNRLYWYRQTLGQGPEFLTYFQNEAQLEKSRLLSDRFSAERPKGSFSTLEIQRTEQGDSAMYLCASSTATGESPYEQYFGPGTRLTVT.

A note on this clone: The junction does not match germline at one end; this may be a read error. V is TRBV6-4 and J is TRBJ2-6; TRBD1 is a possible D gene (5 bases). In germline, CDR1 is MRHNA, CDR2 SNTAGT. CDR3 size: 14 residues. The CDR3 is CASSDSSGANGLTF. DNA of the CDR3: TGTGCCAGCAGTGACAGTTCTGGGGCCAACGGCCTGACTTTC.

V is TRBV28 and J is TRBJ2-2, with D tentatively TRBD2 (7 bases). Germline loops: CDR1 MDHEN, CDR2 SYDVKM. V was clipped by 2 bases and J by 7 bases, with 11 bases between them. The CDR3 sequence is 14 residues long. The DNA of the CDR3 is TGTGCCAGCAGTTTAAACAGGGAGGGCGGGGAGCTGTTTTTT. Its protein is CASSLNREGGELFF.

The V and J genes are TRBV6-5 and TRBJ2-5; 7 bases are shared with TRBD2. CDR3 length: 13 amino acids. Germline V gene lookup returns CDR1 MNHEY and CDR2 SVGAGI. V shed 2 bases and J 5 bases; nucleotides not matched to a gene: 2. The CDR3 bases are TGTGCCAGCAGTTACATGGGGGGGGAGACCCAGTACTTC. Protein sequence: CASSYMGGETQYF.

CDR3 bases: TGTGCCAGCCGTAAGGAGAGCGGGAGCGGGCAGTTCTTC. Translated: CASRKESGSGQFF. V and J are TRBV11-2 and TRBJ2-1; 8 bases agree with TRBD2. The J segment lost 12 bases and the V segment lost 8 bases, leaving 12 bases of the junction unmatched. The CDR3 is made up of 13 amino acids. CDR1 is SGHAT and CDR2 is FQNNGV in the germline V gene.

The chain recombines TRBV5-5 with TRBJ2-2, with D maybe TRBD2 (6 bases). Per germline, CDR1 SGHKS and CDR2 YYEKEE (reference sequence). Trimming removed 1 base from V and 2 bases from J, with 21 bases in between. The CDR3 is 19 amino acids. The CDR3, as DNA: TGTGCCAGCAGCTTGTTTCAGCCGACTAGTCGGAAAAACACCGGGGAGCTGTTTTTT. Residues: CASSLFQPTSRKNTGELFF.

This clone was detected once. This chain connects TRBV4-3 to TRBJ2-1; D perhaps matches TRBD2 (6 bases). Germline CDR1 is LGHNA and CDR2 is YSLEER. The CDR3 covers 14 residues. Trimming took off 0 bases at V and 10 bases at J, with 13 bases between the two ends. CDR3 bases: TGCGCCAGCAGCCAAGAAAATAACGGACTAGAGCAGTTCTTC. It encodes CASSQENNGLEQFF.

The chain couples TRBV18 to TRBJ1-5, with 10 bases identical to TRBD1. V was clipped by 5 bases and J by 7 bases; unmatched bases: 8. CDR1 is KGHSH, CDR2 LQKENI, per germline. The CDR3 is 15 residues long. The CDR3 spells CASSFGQGEKQPQHF. The CDR3 region has the DNA TGTGCCAGCTCATTCGGACAGGGGGAAAAGCAGCCCCAGCATTTT.

This clone occurred a few times. The V call is TRBV28, the J call TRBJ2-7; no reliable D call. The CDR3 contains 12 residues. Germline lookup yields CDR1 MDHEN and CDR2 SYDVKM. V was cut by 6 bases and J by 4 bases, with 10 bases left in between. The CDR3 DNA reads as TGTGCCAGCAGCCAGCGTACATACGAGCAGTACTTC. Its translation: CASSQRTYEQYF.

This clone was recorded only once. The V and J genes are TRBV28 and TRBJ2-2; D might be TRBD1 (6 bases). Trimming removed 4 bases at V and 4 bases at J, with 10 bases between. CDR1 is MDHEN and CDR2 is SYDVKM in the germline V gene. There are 14 residues in the CDR3. CDR3 nucleotide sequence: TGTGCCAGCAGTTGGCCAGGGGTCACCGGGGAGCTGTTTTTT. Its protein product is CASSWPGVTGELFF.

This chain uses TRBV19 with TRBJ2-4, with 7 bases matching TRBD1. The germline gives CDR1 LNHDA, CDR2 SQIVND (reference sequence). J lost 1 base, V lost 5 bases, and 14 bases had no gene match. The CDR3 is 18 amino acids. CDR3 DNA: TGTGCCAGTAGTGGCTACCTACAGGGGATAGGGGCCAAAAACATTCAGTACTTC. Translated, it gives CASSGYLQGIGAKNIQYF.